Each of the 23 T cell receptor beta chains below was sequenced from the same sample in a study of cytomegalovirus exposure and HLA in healthy donors. PCR amplification relied on 60 Vbeta primers (plus 13 Jbeta primers). TCRdb's copy holds only in-frame clones and misses some; the assay was immunoSEQ multiplex PCR. This sample carries fewer than 250,000 clones, more than 75% of them seen once, and the ten largest clones take 3.4%. The sequencing sample was made of PBMCs. Receptor source: a man aged 40-50 years in good health and CMV-seropositive.

The gene calls are TRBV6-4 and TRBJ2-1; 7 bases line up with TRBD1. Germline-derived CDR1 and CDR2 are MRHNA and SNTAGT. Trimming removed 7 bases from V and 4 bases from J; junction bases left unmatched: 7. The CDR3 consists of 14 residues. Written as DNA, the CDR3 is TGTGCCAGCAACCCTAACAGGGGTTACAATGAGCAGTTCTTC. Protein: CASNPNRGYNEQFF.

As to this clone: A read error may produce the germline difference seen at one junction end. The V gene is TRBV11-2, the J gene TRBJ2-7; 7 positions match TRBD2. From germline, CDR1 is SGHAT and CDR2 FQNNGV. The CDR3 has 13 residues. The CDR3 bases are TGTGCCAGCAGCTCATACGCCCCGACTAGCTGGCACTTC. It is translated as CASSSYAPTSWHF.

V is TRBV28 and J is TRBJ1-5; TRBD1 matches 10 bases. V shed 6 bases and J 6 bases; nucleotides not matched to a gene: 5. The CDR3 sequence is 14 residues long. The germline CDR1 and CDR2 sequences are MDHEN and SYDVKM. CDR3 region: CASSPDRGPQPQHF. The CDR3 DNA reads as TGTGCCAGCAGCCCCGACAGGGGGCCTCAGCCCCAGCATTTT.

On this clone itself: Its ends do not fully match the called genes, so a read error is possible. This chain's CDR3 is CASRPQGPSLNF. DNA of the CDR3: TGCGCCAGCAGACCACAGGGGCCCTCTCTGAACTTC. The chain employs TRBV10-2 and TRBJ2-5; TRBD1 agrees at 7 bases. Germline CDR1 is WSHSY and CDR2 is SAAADI. The CDR3 spans 12 residues.

V and J are TRBV6-5 and TRBJ2-5; D is perhaps TRBD2 (5 bases). Per the germline V gene, CDR1 is MNHEY and CDR2 is SVGAGI. The CDR3 is 13 residues long. Trimming cost V 6 bases and J 0 bases, with 8 bases left between them. The CDR3 sequence is CASSSSYQETQYF. The CDR3 region has the DNA TGTGCCAGCAGCTCTAGCTACCAAGAGACCCAGTACTTC.

V is TRBV5-1 and J is TRBJ2-5, with 11 positions matching TRBD1. After removal of 0 bases from V and 4 bases from J, the junction contained 2 bases not matched to a gene. The CDR3 loop spans 15 amino acids. CDR1 SGHRS and CDR2 YFSETQ come from the germline V gene. CDR3 sequence reads: CASSLADRGRETQYF. CDR3 nucleotides: TGCGCCAGCAGCTTGGCGGACAGGGGGCGAGAGACCCAGTACTTC.

The J gene is TRBJ2-7, the V gene TRBV10-3; 8 bases fit TRBD1. Germline-derived CDR1 and CDR2 are ENHRY and SYGVKD. This CDR3 is 13 amino acids long. V dropped 6 bases and J dropped 9; count of bases not matched to a gene: 10. In DNA form, the CDR3 reads TGTGCCATCAGCCAGGGACAGGAGGGAGTGCAGTACTTC. This codes for CAISQGQEGVQYF.

V usage is TRBV2 and J usage is TRBJ2-1; 10 bases match TRBD1. Trimming took 4 bases from V and 6 from J; bases not matched to a gene: 0. The CDR3 has 13 residues. Germline CDR1 SNHLY, CDR2 FYNNEI. DNA of the CDR3: TGTGCCAGCAGTGGGACAGGGGGCAATGAGCAGTTCTTC. The encoded protein is CASSGTGGNEQFF.

The CDR3 nucleotides read TGTGCCAGCAGTCTCGGGACTAGCGGAGCCAAAAACATTCAGTACTTC. Residues: CASSLGTSGAKNIQYF. This chain links TRBV28 with TRBJ2-4, with 11 bases matching TRBD2. The germline V gene encodes CDR1 MDHEN and CDR2 SYDVKM. With 5 bases clipped from V and 0 bases from J, the junction kept 3 bases outside the gene matches. This CDR3 is built from 16 residues.

The chain links TRBV6-6 to TRBJ2-7, with 8 bases fitting TRBD1. Germline CDR1 MNHNY, CDR2 SVGAGI (reference sequence). This CDR3 comprises 15 residues. Losses at the gene ends were 7 bases for V and 5 bases for J; bases not matched to a gene: 13. CDR3 residues: CASKTPGQVVDEQYF. CDR3 bases: TGTGCCAGCAAAACTCCGGGACAGGTTGTCGACGAGCAGTACTTC.

V is TRBV7-2 and J is TRBJ2-5; 10 positions agree with TRBD2. CDR1 and CDR2 from the germline V gene are SGHTA and FQGNSA. Unmatched junction bases numbered 6, after V lost 3 bases and J lost 5 bases. The CDR3 consists of 15 residues. DNA for the CDR3: TGTGCCAGCAGCTTTGAGCTAGCGGGGGTTGAGACCCAGTACTTC. It encodes CASSFELAGVETQYF.

The CDR3 is CASSSLGQDNQPQHF. In DNA, the CDR3 is TGTGCCAGCAGTTCTTTGGGACAGGACAATCAGCCCCAGCATTTT. The chain is built from TRBV28 and TRBJ1-5, with 8 bases identical to TRBD1. The ends lost 4 bases at V and 3 bases at J; junction bases unmatched: 5. Germline CDR1 is MDHEN and CDR2 is SYDVKM. The CDR3 has 15 amino acids.

The V gene is TRBV19, the J gene TRBJ1-2; TRBD1 might be the D (5 bases). Trimming took off 5 bases at V and 1 base at J, with 17 bases between the two ends. CDR1 and CDR2 from the germline V gene are LNHDA and SQIVND (reference sequence). This CDR3 has 16 amino acids. The CDR3 spells CASSDFSGHNNYGYTF. CDR3 nucleotides: TGTGCCAGTAGTGATTTCTCCGGACACAATAACTATGGCTACACCTTC.

The V call is TRBV5-1, the J call TRBJ2-2; 9 bases are a match to TRBD1. The V gene's germline CDR1 is SGHRS and CDR2 YFSETQ. The CDR3 runs to 15 residues. Unmatched junction bases numbered 6, after V lost 4 bases and J lost 5 bases. As DNA, the CDR3 is TGCGCCAGCAGCCCGCGACAGGGGGTAACCGGGGAGCTGTTTTTT. Its translation is CASSPRQGVTGELFF.

In its sample, this clone was seen a few times. V gene TRBV6-5 combines with J gene TRBJ1-5; 7 positions agree with TRBD1. The CDR3 has 13 residues. Germline CDR1 and CDR2: MNHEY and SVGAGI. V trimming: 6 bases; J trimming: 7 bases; junction bases outside the gene matches: 6. The CDR3 DNA reads as TGTGCCAGCAGCCTACAGGGGCGGCAGCCCCAGCATTTT. Residues: CASSLQGRQPQHF.

The genes are TRBV5-1 and TRBJ2-7, with TRBD1 as a possible D gene (5 bases). Germline V gene lookup returns CDR1 SGHRS and CDR2 YFSETQ. V gave up 2 bases and J gave up 5 bases, with 14 bases separating them. This CDR3 has 14 amino acids. CDR3 DNA: TGCGCCAGCAGCTTCCCACAGTCAGGGAACGAGCAGTACTTC. It yields the protein CASSFPQSGNEQYF.

This clone has more than one count but fewer than ten. J is TRBJ1-1 and V is TRBV4-2; 7 bases are shared with TRBD1. Germline V lookup: CDR1 LGHNA, CDR2 YNFKEQ. CDR3 length: 14 amino acids. Losses at the gene ends were 5 bases for V and 0 bases for J; bases not matched to a gene: 3. Here the CDR3 reads CASSGQAVNTEAFF. DNA for the CDR3: TGTGCCAGCAGCGGACAGGCCGTGAACACTGAAGCTTTCTTT.

CDR3 amino acids: CASSEEGGRYGYTF. The CDR3, as DNA: TGTGCCAGCAGTGAGGAGGGCGGGAGGTATGGCTACACCTTC. The chain recombines TRBV2 with TRBJ1-2; D is undetermined. Trimming stripped 3 bases from V and 5 bases from J, with 13 bases between. CDR1 and CDR2 (germline): SNHLY, FYNNEI. This CDR3 is 14 amino acids long.

V is TRBV11-2 and J is TRBJ2-7; D perhaps matches TRBD1 (5 bases). The CDR3 consists of 14 residues. With 5 bases removed from V and 1 base from J, the gap between germline ends came to 12 bases. Germline V CDR1 and CDR2: SGHAT, FQNNGV. The CDR3 DNA follows: TGTGCCAGCAGCGCCACAGGTGGGTCCTACGAGCAGTACTTC. Protein sequence: CASSATGGSYEQYF.

This chain joins TRBV7-9 and TRBJ1-2, with unresolved D. CDR1 and CDR2 from the germline V gene are SEHNR and FQNEAQ (reference sequence). Deletions cut 5 bases from V and 6 bases from J, with 13 bases between. The CDR3 has 13 residues. The CDR3 nucleotides read TGTGCCAGCAGCCGCGGGGAGTGGGATGGCTACACCTTC. Translation gives CASSRGEWDGYTF.

With respect to this clone: Mismatch with germline at one junction end may stem from a read error. The chain uses TRBV10-3 and TRBJ2-7; 7 bases are shared with TRBD1. The germline gives CDR1 ENHRY, CDR2 SYGVKD. There are 13 residues in the CDR3. The CDR3 loop reads CAISAGTDYQQYF. DNA for the CDR3: TGTGCCATCAGTGCGGGGACAGACTACCAGCAGTACTTC.

Concerning this clone: Within the sample, other DNA sequences also encode this same CDR3. The J gene is TRBJ1-2, the V gene TRBV5-4; tentatively, D is TRBD1 (5 bases). Per the germline V gene, CDR1 is SGHNT and CDR2 is YYREEE (reference sequence). This CDR3 comprises 13 residues. The V end was cut by 0 bases, the J end by 2 bases, with 5 bases between. CDR3 sequence reads: CASSLDRNYGYTF. CDR3 nucleotide sequence: TGTGCCAGCAGCTTGGACAGGAACTATGGCTACACCTTC.

This clone was counted once. The genes are TRBV5-5 and TRBJ2-1; 7 bases match TRBD2. The V segment lost 5 bases and the J segment 9 bases; nucleotides outside the gene matches: 11. The CDR3 runs 14 residues. In germline, CDR1 is SGHKS, CDR2 YYEKEE (reference sequence). The chain's CDR3 is CASSHESVAGEQFF. The DNA of the CDR3 is TGTGCCAGCAGTCACGAAAGCGTAGCGGGTGAGCAGTTCTTC.